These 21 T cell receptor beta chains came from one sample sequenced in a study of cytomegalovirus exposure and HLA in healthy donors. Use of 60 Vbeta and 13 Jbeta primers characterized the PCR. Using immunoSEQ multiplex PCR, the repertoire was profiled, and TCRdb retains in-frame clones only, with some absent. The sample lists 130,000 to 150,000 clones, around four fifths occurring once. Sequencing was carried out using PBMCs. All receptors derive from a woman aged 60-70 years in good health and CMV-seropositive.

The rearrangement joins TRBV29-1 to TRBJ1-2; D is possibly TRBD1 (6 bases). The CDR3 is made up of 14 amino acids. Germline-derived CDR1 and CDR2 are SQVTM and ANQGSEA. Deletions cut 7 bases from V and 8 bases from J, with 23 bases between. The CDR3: CSAQPDGAGEGYTF. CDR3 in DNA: TGCAGCGCCCAACCCGACGGGGCAGGGGAGGGCTACACCTTC.

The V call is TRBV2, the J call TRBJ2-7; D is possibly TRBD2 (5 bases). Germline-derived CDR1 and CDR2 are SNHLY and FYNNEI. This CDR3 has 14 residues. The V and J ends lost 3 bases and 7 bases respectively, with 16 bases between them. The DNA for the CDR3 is TGTGCCAGCAGTGACGCGGACTGGGCTGGGGAGCAGTACTTC. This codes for CASSDADWAGEQYF.

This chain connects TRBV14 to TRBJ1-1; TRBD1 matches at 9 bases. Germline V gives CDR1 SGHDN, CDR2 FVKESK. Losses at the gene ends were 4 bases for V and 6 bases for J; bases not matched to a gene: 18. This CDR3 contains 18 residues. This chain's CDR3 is CASSRAPGQGFGRAEAFF. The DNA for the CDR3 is TGTGCCAGCAGCCGAGCCCCGGGACAGGGATTCGGAAGGGCTGAAGCTTTCTTT.

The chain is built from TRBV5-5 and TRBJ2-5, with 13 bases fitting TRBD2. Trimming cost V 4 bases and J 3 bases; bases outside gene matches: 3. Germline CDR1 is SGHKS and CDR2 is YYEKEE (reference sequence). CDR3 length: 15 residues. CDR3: CASSGGTSGKETQYF. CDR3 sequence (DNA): TGTGCCAGCAGCGGCGGGACTAGCGGGAAAGAGACCCAGTACTTC.

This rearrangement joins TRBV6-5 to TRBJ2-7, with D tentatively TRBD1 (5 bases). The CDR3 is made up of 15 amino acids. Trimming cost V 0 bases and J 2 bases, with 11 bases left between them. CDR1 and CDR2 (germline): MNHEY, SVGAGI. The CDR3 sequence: CASSYSQGRAYEQYF. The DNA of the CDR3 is TGTGCCAGCAGTTACTCGCAGGGCCGGGCCTACGAGCAGTACTTC.

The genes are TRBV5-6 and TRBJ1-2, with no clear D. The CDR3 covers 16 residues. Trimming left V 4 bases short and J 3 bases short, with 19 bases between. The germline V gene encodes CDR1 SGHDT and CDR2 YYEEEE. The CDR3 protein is CASSPSRDGGHYGYTF. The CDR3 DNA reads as TGTGCCAGCAGCCCGAGCCGCGACGGCGGCCACTATGGCTACACCTTC.

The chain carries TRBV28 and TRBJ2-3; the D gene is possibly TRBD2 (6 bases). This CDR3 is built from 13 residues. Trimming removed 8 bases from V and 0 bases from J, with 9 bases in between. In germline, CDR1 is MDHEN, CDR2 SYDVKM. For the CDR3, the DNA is TGTGCCAGCGGGCGGGGTAGCACAGATACGCAGTATTTT. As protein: CASGRGSTDTQYF. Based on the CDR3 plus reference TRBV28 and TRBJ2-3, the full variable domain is DVKVTQSSRYLVKRTGEKVFLECVQDMDHENMFWYRQDPGLGLRLIYFSYDVKMKEKGDIPEGYSVSREKKERFSLILESASTNQTSMYLCASGRGSTDTQYFGPGTRLTVL.

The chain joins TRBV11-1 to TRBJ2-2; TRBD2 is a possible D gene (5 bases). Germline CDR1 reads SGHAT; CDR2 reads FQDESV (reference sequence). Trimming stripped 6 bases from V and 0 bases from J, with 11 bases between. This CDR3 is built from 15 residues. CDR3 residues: CASRRHGTNTGELFF. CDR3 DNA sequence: TGTGCCAGCAGACGTCACGGGACGAACACCGGGGAGCTGTTTTTT.

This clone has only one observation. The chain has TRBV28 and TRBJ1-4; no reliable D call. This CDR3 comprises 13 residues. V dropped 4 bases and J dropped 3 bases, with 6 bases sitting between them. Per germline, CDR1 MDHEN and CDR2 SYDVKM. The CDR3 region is CASSSYSNEKLFF. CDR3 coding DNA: TGTGCCAGCAGTTCTTATTCTAATGAAAAACTGTTTTTT.

CDR3 residues: CASSPGPGGGADTQYF. In nucleotides, the CDR3 is TGTGCCAGCAGCCCCGGTCCGGGAGGAGGGGCAGATACGCAGTATTTT. The V and J genes are TRBV28 and TRBJ2-3; 7 nucleotides line up with TRBD2. This CDR3 is 16 amino acids long. The junction had 13 bases not matched to a gene; V was cut back by 6 bases and J by 4 bases. Germline lookup yields CDR1 MDHEN and CDR2 SYDVKM.

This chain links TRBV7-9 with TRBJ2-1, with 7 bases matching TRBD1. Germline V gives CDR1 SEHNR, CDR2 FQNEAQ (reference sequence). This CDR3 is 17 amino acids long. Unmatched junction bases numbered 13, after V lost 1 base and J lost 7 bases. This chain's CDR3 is CASSLVGRGSVGNEQFF. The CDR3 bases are TGTGCCAGCAGCTTAGTTGGCAGGGGGTCGGTTGGGAATGAGCAGTTCTTC.

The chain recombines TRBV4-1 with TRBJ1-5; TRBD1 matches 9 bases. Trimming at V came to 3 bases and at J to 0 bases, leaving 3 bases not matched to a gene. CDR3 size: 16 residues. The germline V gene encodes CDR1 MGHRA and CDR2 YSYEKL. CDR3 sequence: CASSQGQGYSNQPQHF. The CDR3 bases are TGCGCCAGCAGCCAGGGACAGGGCTATAGCAATCAGCCCCAGCATTTT.

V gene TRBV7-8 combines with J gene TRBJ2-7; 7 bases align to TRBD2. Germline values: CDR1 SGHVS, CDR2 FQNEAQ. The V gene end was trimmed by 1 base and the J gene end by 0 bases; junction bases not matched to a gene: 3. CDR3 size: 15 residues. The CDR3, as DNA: TGTGCCAGCAGCTTAGGTCTAGCGGCCTCCTACGAGCAGTACTTC. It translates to CASSLGLAASYEQYF.

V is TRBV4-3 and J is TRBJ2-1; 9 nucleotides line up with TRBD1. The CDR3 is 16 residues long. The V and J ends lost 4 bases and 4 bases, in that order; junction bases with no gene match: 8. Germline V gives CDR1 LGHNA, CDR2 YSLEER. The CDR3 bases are TGCGCCAGCAGCCGGTCCGGGACAGGGCTTTACAATGAGCAGTTCTTC. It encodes CASSRSGTGLYNEQFF.

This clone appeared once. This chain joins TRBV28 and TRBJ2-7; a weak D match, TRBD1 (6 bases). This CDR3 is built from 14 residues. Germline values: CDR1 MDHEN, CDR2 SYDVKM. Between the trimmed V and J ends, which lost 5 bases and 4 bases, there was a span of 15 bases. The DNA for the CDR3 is TGTGCCAGCAGTGTCCAGGGGTTCGGGTACGAGCAGTACTTC. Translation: CASSVQGFGYEQYF.

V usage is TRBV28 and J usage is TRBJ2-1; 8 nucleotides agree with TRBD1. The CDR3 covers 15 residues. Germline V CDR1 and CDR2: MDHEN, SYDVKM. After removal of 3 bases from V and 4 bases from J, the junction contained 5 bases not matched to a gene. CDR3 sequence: CASSFRDRPYNEQFF. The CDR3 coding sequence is TGTGCCAGCAGTTTCCGGGACAGGCCTTACAATGAGCAGTTCTTC.

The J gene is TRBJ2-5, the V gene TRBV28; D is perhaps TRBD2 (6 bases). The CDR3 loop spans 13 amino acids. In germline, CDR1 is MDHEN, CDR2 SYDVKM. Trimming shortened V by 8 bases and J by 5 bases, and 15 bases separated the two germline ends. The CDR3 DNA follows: TGTGCCAGCCTAGGGACTGATTACGAGACCCAGTACTTC. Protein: CASLGTDYETQYF.

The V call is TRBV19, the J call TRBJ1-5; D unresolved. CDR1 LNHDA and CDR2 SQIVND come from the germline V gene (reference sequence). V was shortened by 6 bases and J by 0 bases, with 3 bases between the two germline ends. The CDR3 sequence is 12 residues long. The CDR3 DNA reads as TGTGCCAGTAGCTTTAGCAATCAGCCCCAGCATTTT. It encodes CASSFSNQPQHF.

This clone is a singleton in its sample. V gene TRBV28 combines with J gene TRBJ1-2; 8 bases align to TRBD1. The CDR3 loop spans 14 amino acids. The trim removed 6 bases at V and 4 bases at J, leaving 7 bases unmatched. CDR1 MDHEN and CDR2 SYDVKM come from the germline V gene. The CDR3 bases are TGTGCCAGCAGGCGTACAGGGGGGGGCTATGGCTACACCTTC. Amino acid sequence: CASRRTGGGYGYTF.

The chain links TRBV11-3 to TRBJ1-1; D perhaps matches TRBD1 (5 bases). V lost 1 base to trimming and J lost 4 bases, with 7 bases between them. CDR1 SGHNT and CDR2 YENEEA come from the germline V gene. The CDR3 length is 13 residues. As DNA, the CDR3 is TGTGCCAGCAGCTTAGGGCAGGGCACTGAAGCTTTCTTT. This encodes CASSLGQGTEAFF.

The CDR3 DNA reads as TGTGCCAGCAGTCAGGTCTCCCTCTACGAGCAGTACTTC. Its translation: CASSQVSLYEQYF. The chain recombines TRBV7-6 with TRBJ2-7; unclear D gene. The CDR3 length is 13 residues. The germline V gene has CDR1 SGHVS and CDR2 FNYEAQ. The V gene lost 6 bases and the J gene lost 3 bases, with 12 bases spanning the gap. The variable domain in full, completed from reference TRBV7-6 and TRBJ2-7, reads GAGVSQSPRYKVTKRGQDVALRCDPISGHVSLYWYRQALGQGPEFLTYFNYEAQQDKSGLPNDRFSAERPEGSISTLTIQRTEQRDSAMYRCASSQVSLYEQYFGPGTRLTVT.